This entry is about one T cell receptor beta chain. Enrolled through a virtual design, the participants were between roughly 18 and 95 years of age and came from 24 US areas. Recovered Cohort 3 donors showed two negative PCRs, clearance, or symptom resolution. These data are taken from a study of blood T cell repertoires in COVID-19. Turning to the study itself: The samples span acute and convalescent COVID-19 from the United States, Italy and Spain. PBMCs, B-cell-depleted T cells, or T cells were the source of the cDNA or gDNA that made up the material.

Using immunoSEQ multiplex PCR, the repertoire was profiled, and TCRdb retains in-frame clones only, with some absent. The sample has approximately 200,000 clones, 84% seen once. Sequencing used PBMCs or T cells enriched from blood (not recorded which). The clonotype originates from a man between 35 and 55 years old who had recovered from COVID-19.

The CDR3 sequence is CASSLSGQNTEAFF. The CDR3 bases are TGCGCCAGCAGCTTGTCAGGACAGAACACTGAAGCTTTCTTT. The chain employs TRBV5-1 and TRBJ1-1; TRBD1 might be the D (5 bases). Germline CDR1 reads SGHRS; CDR2 reads YFSETQ. The CDR3 has 14 amino acids. Between the trimmed V and J ends, which lost 1 base and 1 base, there was a span of 8 bases.